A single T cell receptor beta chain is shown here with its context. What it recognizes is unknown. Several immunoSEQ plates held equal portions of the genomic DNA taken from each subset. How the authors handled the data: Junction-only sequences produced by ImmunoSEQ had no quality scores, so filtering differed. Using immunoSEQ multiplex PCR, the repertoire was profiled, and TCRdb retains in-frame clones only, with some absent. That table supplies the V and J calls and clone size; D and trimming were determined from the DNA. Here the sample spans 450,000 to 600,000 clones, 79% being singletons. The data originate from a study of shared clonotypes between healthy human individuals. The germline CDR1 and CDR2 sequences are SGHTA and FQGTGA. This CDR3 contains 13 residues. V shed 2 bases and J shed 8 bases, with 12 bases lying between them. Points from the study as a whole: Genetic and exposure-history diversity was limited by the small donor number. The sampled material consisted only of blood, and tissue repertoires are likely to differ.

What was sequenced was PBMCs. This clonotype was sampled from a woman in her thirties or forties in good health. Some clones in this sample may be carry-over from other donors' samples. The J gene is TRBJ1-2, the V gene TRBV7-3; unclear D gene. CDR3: CASSLPGVFGYTF. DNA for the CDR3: TGTGCCAGCAGCTTACCCGGGGTTTTCGGCTACACCTTC.